Below are 7 T cell receptor beta chains sequenced from a single sample in a study of human T cells and chemical hapten exposure. Sample time point: healthy volunteer bleed at 6 weeks. From whole blood left unfractionated, total RNA was extracted. TCRdb ran MiXCR on the RACE reads and lists one entry per CDR3 protein. The sample holds fewer than 50,000 distinct CDR3 sequences, around 4% seen once. The sample was whole blood. These TCRs come from a human donor in good health. Some clones in this sample may be carry-over from other donors' samples.

This clonotype occurred many times. This sequence joins TRBV12-3 or TRBV12-4 and TRBJ1-2, with 8 positions matching TRBD1. Trimming removed 1 base from V and 4 bases from J; junction bases left unmatched: 2. The CDR3 is 14 residues long. Written as DNA, the CDR3 is TGTGCCAGCAGTTTAGAGACAGGGGCCTATGGCTACACCTTC. Translation gives CASSLETGAYGYTF.

This clonotype was seen at least ten times. This chain uses TRBV5-1 with TRBJ1-2; no clear D. CDR3 length: 15 amino acids. Looked up from germline, CDR1 is SGHRS and CDR2 is YFSETQ. V was clipped by 4 bases and J by 2 bases, with 15 bases between them. Written as DNA, the CDR3 is TGCGCCAGCAGCCCGTGGGCGGACCCGAACTATGGCTACACCTTC. It encodes CASSPWADPNYGYTF.

This clonotype occurred many times. The chain carries TRBV29-1 and TRBJ1-1; no clear D gene. The CDR3 loop spans 12 amino acids. CDR1 is SQVTM, CDR2 ANQGSEA, per germline. V was trimmed by 0 bases and J by 1 base, leaving 3 bases between them. The CDR3 here is CSVEEGNTEAFF. CDR3 in DNA: TGCAGCGTTGAAGAAGGGAACACTGAAGCTTTCTTT.

This clonotype was counted only a few times. This sequence joins TRBV2 and TRBJ2-1, with 9 positions matching TRBD2. The germline V gene encodes CDR1 SNHLY and CDR2 FYNNEI. This CDR3 has 15 residues. The V and J ends lost 6 bases and 6 bases, in that order; junction bases with no gene match: 9. CDR3 in DNA: TGTGCCAGCAGACAACTAGCGGGCTTGACCAATGAGCAGTTCTTC. The encoded protein is CASRQLAGLTNEQFF.

Ten or more counts support this clonotype. The CDR3 protein is CASSLGVVAGGPRSYNEQFF. CDR3 sequence (DNA): TGTGCCAGCAGTTTAGGGGTTGTGGCGGGAGGGCCTAGGTCCTACAATGAGCAGTTCTTC. The genes are TRBV12-3 or TRBV12-4 and TRBJ2-1; 9 positions match TRBD2. V was clipped by 1 base and J by 1 base; unmatched bases: 14. The CDR3 length is 20 residues.

This clonotype was detected a few times. The chain has TRBV7-9 and TRBJ1-5; possibly TRBD1 for D (5 bases). CDR1 and CDR2 (germline): SEHNR, FQNEAQ (reference sequence). This CDR3 comprises 15 residues. The V end lost 2 bases, the J end lost 3 bases, and 11 bases lay between the germline ends. The CDR3 DNA is TGTGCCAGCAGCTTAAGTCCGGGGCCCAATCAGCCCCAGCATTTT. It codes for CASSLSPGPNQPQHF.

This clonotype was seen a handful of times. This sequence joins TRBV5-4 and TRBJ2-7, with 12 bases lining up with TRBD2. The CDR3 sequence is 17 residues long. After removal of 5 bases from V and 1 base from J, the junction contained 10 bases not matched to a gene. Germline values: CDR1 SGHNT, CDR2 YYREEE (reference sequence). DNA for the CDR3: TGTGCCAGCAGTCTTGGGACTAGCGGGCTTGATTCCTACGAGCAGTACTTC. This codes for CASSLGTSGLDSYEQYF.